Listed here is a single T cell receptor beta chain. Its antigen is as yet unknown. These data come from a study of cytomegalovirus exposure and HLA in healthy donors. Study in general: Genotyping of roughly 400 donors showed that 70% to 90% belonged to the Caucasian-associated ancestry cluster. Study-wide points: Common viral pathogens seemed to be connected with several of the most significant clusters, according to a later analysis.

Per germline, CDR1 ENHRY and CDR2 SYGVKD. Trimming shortened V by 8 bases and J by 4 bases, and 9 bases separated the two germline ends. The CDR3 totals 12 residues. Use of 60 Vbeta and 13 Jbeta primers characterized the PCR. Only in-frame clones appear in the TCRdb table, and some are missing; sequencing was by immunoSEQ multiplex PCR. The sample includes about 180,000 clones, about 69% of them seen just once. The sequencing input was PBMCs. This chain links TRBV10-3 with TRBJ1-3; TRBD1 might be the D (5 bases). This TCR was recovered from a human donor in good health. In DNA form, the CDR3 reads TGTGCCATCGGACGGACAGGAAACACCATATATTTT. This encodes CAIGRTGNTIYF.